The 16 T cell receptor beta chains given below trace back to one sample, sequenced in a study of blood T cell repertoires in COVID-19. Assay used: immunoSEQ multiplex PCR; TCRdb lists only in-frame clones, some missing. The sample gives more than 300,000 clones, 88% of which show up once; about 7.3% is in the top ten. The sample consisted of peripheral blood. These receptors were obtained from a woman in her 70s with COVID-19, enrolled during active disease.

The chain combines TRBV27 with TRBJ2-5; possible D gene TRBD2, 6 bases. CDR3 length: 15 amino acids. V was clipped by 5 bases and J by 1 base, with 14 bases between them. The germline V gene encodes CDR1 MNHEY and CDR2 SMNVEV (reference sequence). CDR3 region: CASSPGAGRQETQYF. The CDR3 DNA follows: TGTGCCAGCAGTCCCGGTGCGGGGCGCCAAGAGACCCAGTACTTC.

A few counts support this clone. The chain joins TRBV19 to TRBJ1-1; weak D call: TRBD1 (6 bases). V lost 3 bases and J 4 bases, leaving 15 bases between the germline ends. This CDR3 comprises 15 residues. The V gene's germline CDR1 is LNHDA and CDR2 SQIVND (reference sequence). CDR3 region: CASSIRAGASTEAFF. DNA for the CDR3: TGTGCCAGTAGTATTCGGGCGGGGGCAAGCACTGAAGCTTTCTTT.

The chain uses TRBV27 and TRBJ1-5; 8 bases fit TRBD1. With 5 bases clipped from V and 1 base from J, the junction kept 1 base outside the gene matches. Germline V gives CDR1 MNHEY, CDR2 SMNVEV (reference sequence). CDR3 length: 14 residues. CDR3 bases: TGTGCCAGCAGTACAGGGGGAAGCAATCAGCCCCAGCATTTT. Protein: CASSTGGSNQPQHF.

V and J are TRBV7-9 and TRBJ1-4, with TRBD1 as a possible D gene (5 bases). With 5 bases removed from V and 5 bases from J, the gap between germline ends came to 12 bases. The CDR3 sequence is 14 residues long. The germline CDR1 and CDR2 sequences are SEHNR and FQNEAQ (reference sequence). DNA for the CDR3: TGTGCCAGCAGCCGCCGACAGACGAATGAAAAACTGTTTTTT. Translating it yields CASSRRQTNEKLFF.

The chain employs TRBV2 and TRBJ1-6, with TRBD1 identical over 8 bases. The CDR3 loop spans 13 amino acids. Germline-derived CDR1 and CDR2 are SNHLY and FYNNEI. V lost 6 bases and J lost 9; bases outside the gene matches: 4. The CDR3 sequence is CASRDRESSPLHF. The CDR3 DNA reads TGTGCCAGCAGGGACAGGGAGTCTTCACCCCTCCACTTT.

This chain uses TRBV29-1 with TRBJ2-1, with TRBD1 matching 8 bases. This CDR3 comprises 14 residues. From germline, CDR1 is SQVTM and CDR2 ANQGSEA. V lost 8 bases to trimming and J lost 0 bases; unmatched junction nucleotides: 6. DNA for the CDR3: TGCAGCATCAGGACAGGGAGCTCCTACAATGAGCAGTTCTTC. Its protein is CSIRTGSSYNEQFF.

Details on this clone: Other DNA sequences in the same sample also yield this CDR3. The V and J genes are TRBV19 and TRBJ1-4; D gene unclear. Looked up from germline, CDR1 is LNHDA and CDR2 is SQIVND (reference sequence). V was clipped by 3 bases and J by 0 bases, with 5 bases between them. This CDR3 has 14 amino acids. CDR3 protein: CASSMSATNEKLFF. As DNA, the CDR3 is TGTGCCAGTAGTATGTCCGCAACTAATGAAAAACTGTTTTTT. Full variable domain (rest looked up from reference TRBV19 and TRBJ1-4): DGGITQSPKYLFRKEGQNVTLSCEQNLNHDAMYWYRQDPGQGLRLIYYSQIVNDFQKGDIAEGYSVSREKKESFPLTVTSAQKNPTAFYLCASSMSATNEKLFFGSGTQLSVL.

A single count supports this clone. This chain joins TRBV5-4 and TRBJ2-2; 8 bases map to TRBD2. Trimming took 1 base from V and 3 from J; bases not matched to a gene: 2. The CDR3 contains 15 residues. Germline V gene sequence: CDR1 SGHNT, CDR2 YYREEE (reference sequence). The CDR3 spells CASSLFSGDTGELFF. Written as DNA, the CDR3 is TGTGCCAGCAGCTTGTTTAGCGGGGACACCGGGGAGCTGTTTTTT.

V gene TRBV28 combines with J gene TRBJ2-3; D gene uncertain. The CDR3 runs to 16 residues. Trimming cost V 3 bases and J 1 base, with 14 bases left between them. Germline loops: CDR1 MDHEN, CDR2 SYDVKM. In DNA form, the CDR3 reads TGTGCCAGCAGTTTGTTCCTTAAATCCGGCACAGATACGCAGTATTTT. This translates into CASSLFLKSGTDTQYF.

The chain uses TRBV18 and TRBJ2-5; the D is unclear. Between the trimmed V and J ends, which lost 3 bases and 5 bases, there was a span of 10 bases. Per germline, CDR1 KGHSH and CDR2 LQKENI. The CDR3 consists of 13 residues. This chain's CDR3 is CASSPQDAETQYF. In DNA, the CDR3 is TGTGCCAGCTCACCGCAGGATGCGGAGACCCAGTACTTC.

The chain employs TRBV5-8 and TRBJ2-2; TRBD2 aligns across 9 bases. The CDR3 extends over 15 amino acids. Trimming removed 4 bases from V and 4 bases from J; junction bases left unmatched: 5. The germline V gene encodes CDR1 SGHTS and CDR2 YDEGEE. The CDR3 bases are TGTGCCAGCAGCAGGGGACTAGCTGTCACCGGGGAGCTGTTTTTT. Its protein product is CASSRGLAVTGELFF.

As DNA, the CDR3 is TGTGCCAGCAGCTCCGGGAGTACCTATGGCTACACCTTC. This sequence encodes CASSSGSTYGYTF. The V call is TRBV9, the J call TRBJ1-2; D remains unclear. V lost 4 bases, J lost 4 bases, and 11 bases lay in between. Germline CDR1 is SGDLS and CDR2 is YYNGEE. The CDR3 covers 13 residues.

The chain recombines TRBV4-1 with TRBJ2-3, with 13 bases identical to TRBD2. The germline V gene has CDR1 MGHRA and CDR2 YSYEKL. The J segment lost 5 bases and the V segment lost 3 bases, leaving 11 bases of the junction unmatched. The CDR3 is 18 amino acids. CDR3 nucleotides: TGCGCCAGCAGCCACCCGTCGGGGACTAGCGGGGAGGGAGATACGCAGTATTTT. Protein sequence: CASSHPSGTSGEGDTQYF.

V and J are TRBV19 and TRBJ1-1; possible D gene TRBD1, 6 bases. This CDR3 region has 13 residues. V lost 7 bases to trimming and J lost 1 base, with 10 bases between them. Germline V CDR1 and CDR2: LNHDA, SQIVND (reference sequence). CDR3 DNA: TGTGCCAGTAACAGGGATTGGAACACTGAAGCTTTCTTT. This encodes CASNRDWNTEAFF.

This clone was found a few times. CDR3 loop: CASSWGQGNEQYF. CDR3 bases: TGTGCCAGCAGCTGGGGACAGGGGAACGAGCAGTACTTC. The chain has TRBV11-1 and TRBJ2-7; 10 nucleotides agree with TRBD1. Trimming took 4 bases from V and 5 from J; bases not matched to a gene: 2. Germline assignment: CDR1 SGHAT and CDR2 FQDESV (reference sequence). The CDR3 spans 13 residues.

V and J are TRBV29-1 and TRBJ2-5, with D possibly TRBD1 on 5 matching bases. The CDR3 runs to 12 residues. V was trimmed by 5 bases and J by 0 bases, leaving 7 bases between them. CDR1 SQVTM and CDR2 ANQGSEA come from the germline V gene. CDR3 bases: TGCAGCGTTCAGGGAAACCAAGAGACCCAGTACTTC. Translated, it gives CSVQGNQETQYF. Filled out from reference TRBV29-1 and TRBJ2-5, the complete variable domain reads SAVISQKPSRDICQRGTSLTIQCQVDSQVTMMFWYRQQPGQSLTLIATANQGSEATYESGFVIDKFPISRPNLTFSTLTVSNMSPEDSSIYLCSVQGNQETQYFGPGTRLLVL.